The next 23 T cell receptor beta chains were all read from a single sample in a study of T cell responses to AZD1222 COVID-19 vaccine. Produced via immunoSEQ multiplex PCR; TCRdb's table is partial and in-frame only. The data contain 110,000 or so clones, around 90% of them singletons. The starting material was peripheral blood, obtained 28 days after the second dose of the MenACWY control vaccine. These receptors all come from an adult who received the MenACWY meningococcal vaccine as a control.

The chain joins TRBV4-2 to TRBJ1-1; TRBD1 matches 9 bases. There are 15 residues in the CDR3. V shed 4 bases and J 10 bases; nucleotides not matched to a gene: 13. Per germline, CDR1 LGHNA and CDR2 YNFKEQ. This chain's CDR3 is CASSRSGQGKEGAFF. CDR3 nucleotide sequence: TGTGCCAGCAGCCGTTCGGGACAGGGAAAAGAGGGAGCTTTCTTT.

The CDR3 DNA reads as TGTGCCAGCAGAGTGGGACAGCCCAATGAAAAACTGTTTTTT. This gives the protein CASRVGQPNEKLFF. The J gene is TRBJ1-4, the V gene TRBV28; 7 nucleotides align to TRBD1. Germline loops: CDR1 MDHEN, CDR2 SYDVKM. The CDR3 runs to 14 residues. With V trimmed by 6 bases and J by 5 bases, 6 bases remained unmatched.

This chain connects TRBV28 to TRBJ2-1; D is perhaps TRBD2 (5 bases). The CDR3 loop spans 12 amino acids. CDR1 is MDHEN, CDR2 SYDVKM, per germline. Trimming pared 5 bases from V and 4 bases from J, leaving 6 bases between. The CDR3 DNA follows: TGTGCCAGCAGTGGACTTTACAATGAGCAGTTCTTC. This gives the protein CASSGLYNEQFF.

CDR3 region: CASRNRVVEEKLFF. Here the CDR3 DNA reads TGTGCCAGCAGGAACAGGGTGGTAGAGGAAAAACTGTTTTTT. This chain uses TRBV6-4 with TRBJ1-4; perhaps TRBD1 as D (6 bases). The germline CDR1 and CDR2 sequences are MRHNA and SNTAGT. Between the trimmed V and J ends, which lost 6 bases and 8 bases, there was a span of 16 bases. The CDR3 has 14 amino acids.

The J gene is TRBJ1-1, the V gene TRBV19, with TRBD1 matching 8 bases. J was trimmed by 6 bases and V by 0 bases; bases with no gene match: 9. The CDR3 consists of 16 residues. Germline CDR1 LNHDA, CDR2 SQIVND (reference sequence). The CDR3 nucleotides read TGTGCCAGTAGTATAGATCGGGGAGGACAGGGCTCTGAAGCTTTCTTT. Amino acid sequence: CASSIDRGGQGSEAFF.

The chain has TRBV28 and TRBJ1-6; TRBD1 aligns across 7 bases. The germline V gene has CDR1 MDHEN and CDR2 SYDVKM. Trimming at V came to 4 bases and at J to 8 bases, leaving 8 bases not matched to a gene. CDR3 length: 15 residues. The CDR3 spells CASSSPGGTDSPLHF. The CDR3 DNA is TGTGCCAGCAGTTCCCCAGGGGGTACAGATTCACCCCTCCACTTT.

The rearrangement links TRBV10-1 to TRBJ2-3; the match to TRBD2 covers 12 bases. Trimming took 0 bases from V and 2 from J; bases not matched to a gene: 3. CDR1 WNHNN and CDR2 SYGVQD come from the germline V gene (reference sequence). CDR3 length: 17 residues. CDR3 loop: CASSESTSGGNTDTQYF. The CDR3 nucleotides read TGCGCCAGCAGTGAGTCTACTAGCGGGGGGAACACAGATACGCAGTATTTT.

V is TRBV12-5 and J is TRBJ2-2, with 7 bases matching TRBD1. The germline V gene encodes CDR1 LGHNT and CDR2 FRNRAP. The CDR3 totals 15 residues. Unmatched junction bases numbered 1, after V lost 1 base and J lost 2 bases. CDR3 residues: CASGLGDRNTGELFF. DNA for the CDR3: TGTGCTAGTGGTTTGGGGGACAGAAACACCGGGGAGCTGTTTTTT.

The gene calls are TRBV6-2 or TRBV6-3 and TRBJ2-3; 8 bases are shared with TRBD1. Germline V gene sequence: CDR1 MNHEY, CDR2 SVGEGT. CDR3 length: 16 amino acids. V lost 4 bases, J lost 6 bases, and 12 bases stayed unmatched. Here the CDR3 reads CASSSLTTGEHDTQYF. DNA for the CDR3: TGTGCCAGCAGTTCGTTAACGACAGGGGAGCATGATACGCAGTATTTT.

This clone was recorded only once. This chain connects TRBV19 to TRBJ1-1, with D perhaps TRBD1 (5 bases). Germline CDR1 is LNHDA and CDR2 is SQIVND (reference sequence). Trimming stripped 7 bases from V and 1 base from J, with 13 bases between. This CDR3 contains 14 residues. The CDR3 region has the DNA TGTGCCAGTAACAACAGGTGGTCGAACACTGAAGCTTTCTTT. Translation: CASNNRWSNTEAFF.

The chain joins TRBV19 to TRBJ1-3; 9 nucleotides agree with TRBD1. CDR3 length: 14 residues. After removal of 7 bases from V and 4 bases from J, the junction contained 5 bases not matched to a gene. Germline loops: CDR1 LNHDA, CDR2 SQIVND (reference sequence). CDR3 in amino acids: CASMNRGRGNTIYF. CDR3 DNA sequence: TGTGCCAGTATGAACAGGGGGCGCGGAAACACCATATATTTT.

For the CDR3, the DNA is TGTGCCAGCAGCTTAAACAGCCGGGCACCTAACTATGGCTACACCTTC. Encoded protein: CASSLNSRAPNYGYTF. The chain has TRBV7-2 and TRBJ1-2; D is unresolved. This CDR3 has 16 amino acids. Germline V gene sequence: CDR1 SGHTA, CDR2 FQGNSA. V was clipped by 2 bases and J by 0 bases, with 13 bases between them.

This chain joins TRBV19 and TRBJ2-1; no reliable D call. V was cut by 2 bases and J by 5 bases, with 10 bases left in between. Germline values: CDR1 LNHDA, CDR2 SQIVND (reference sequence). This CDR3 is built from 14 residues. CDR3 in DNA: TGTGCCAGTAGTATAAGTTCGGTGGACAATGAGCAGTTCTTC. This codes for CASSISSVDNEQFF.

This clone has just one count. The chain links TRBV27 to TRBJ2-3; no clear D. V was cut by 8 bases and J by 4 bases, with 19 bases left in between. The CDR3 loop spans 15 amino acids. Germline V gives CDR1 MNHEY, CDR2 SMNVEV (reference sequence). Here the CDR3 reads CASGSAEQRADTQYF. The DNA of the CDR3 is TGTGCCAGCGGGTCGGCGGAACAAAGAGCAGATACGCAGTATTTT.

This chain connects TRBV11-3 to TRBJ1-2, with D maybe TRBD1 (5 bases). The CDR3 totals 12 residues. Deletions cut 1 base from V and 7 bases from J, with 7 bases between. Germline CDR1 is SGHNT and CDR2 is YENEEA. The CDR3 nucleotides are TGTGCCAGCAGCTTAGGTGGGGCTGGCTACACCTTC. Residues: CASSLGGAGYTF.

The gene calls are TRBV2 and TRBJ1-2, with 7 bases matching TRBD1. Germline V CDR1 and CDR2: SNHLY, FYNNEI. The CDR3 spans 12 residues. After removal of 5 bases from V and 8 bases from J, the junction contained 5 bases not matched to a gene. Here the CDR3 DNA reads TGTGCCAGCAGTAAGGACAGGAACGGCTACACCTTC. This gives the protein CASSKDRNGYTF. The full variable domain, completed using reference TRBV2 and TRBJ1-2, is EPEVTQTPSHQVTQMGQEVILRCVPISNHLYFYWYRQILGQKVEFLVSFYNNEISEKSEIFDDQFSVERPDGSNFTLKIRSTKLEDSAMYFCASSKDRNGYTFGSGTRLTVV.

The chain recombines TRBV29-1 with TRBJ2-3; 7 nucleotides align to TRBD2. Germline CDR1 reads SQVTM; CDR2 reads ANQGSEA. Unmatched junction bases numbered 8, after V lost 7 bases and J lost 1 base. The CDR3 totals 14 residues. CDR3 in DNA: TGCAGCGCCATCATGAGCGGGGGCACAGATACGCAGTATTTT. This sequence encodes CSAIMSGGTDTQYF.

This clone was found once. V usage is TRBV28 and J usage is TRBJ1-2, with D possibly TRBD1 on 5 matching bases. CDR3 size: 11 residues. Germline V gene lookup returns CDR1 MDHEN and CDR2 SYDVKM. Trimming left V 7 bases short and J 8 bases short, with 11 bases between. The CDR3 DNA is TGTGCCAGCACCGGGGCCGGGGGCTACACCTTC. This codes for CASTGAGGYTF.

J is TRBJ2-1 and V is TRBV4-2, with D tentatively TRBD2 (7 bases). Trimming cost V 0 bases and J 7 bases, with 22 bases left between them. The CDR3 extends over 18 amino acids. The V gene's germline CDR1 is LGHNA and CDR2 YNFKEQ. This chain's CDR3 is CASSQEYSAGAHGNEQFF. DNA for the CDR3: TGTGCCAGCAGCCAAGAGTATAGTGCGGGGGCCCACGGGAATGAGCAGTTCTTC.

The chain is built from TRBV20-1 and TRBJ2-7; weak D call: TRBD1 (6 bases). V lost 3 bases to trimming and J lost 2 bases, with 11 bases between them. Germline V gene sequence: CDR1 DFQATT, CDR2 SNEGSKA (reference sequence). The length of the CDR3 is 13 residues. CDR3 sequence: CSASGDTTYEQYF. For the CDR3, the DNA is TGCAGTGCTAGTGGGGACACAACCTACGAGCAGTACTTC.

This chain uses TRBV5-8 with TRBJ2-3; 11 nucleotides line up with TRBD2. V dropped 2 bases and J dropped 5; count of bases not matched to a gene: 4. CDR1 SGHTS and CDR2 YDEGEE come from the germline V gene. This CDR3 contains 15 residues. The CDR3 DNA is TGTGCCAGCAGCTTCCTAGCGGGGGGACAAGATACGCAGTATTTT. As protein: CASSFLAGGQDTQYF. Based on the CDR3 plus reference TRBV5-8 and TRBJ2-3, the full variable domain is EAGVTQSPTHLIKTRGQQATLRCSPISGHTSVYWYQQALGLGLQFLLWYDEGEERNRGNFPPRFSGRQFPNYSSELNVNALELEDSALYLCASSFLAGGQDTQYFGPGTRLTVL.

The chain links TRBV5-1 to TRBJ1-2; D call uncertain. CDR1 SGHRS and CDR2 YFSETQ come from the germline V gene. CDR3 length equals 12 residues. Trimming stripped 4 bases from V and 3 bases from J, with 7 bases between. The CDR3 nucleotides are TGCGCCAGCAGCGACACAGACTATGGCTACACCTTC. This encodes CASSDTDYGYTF.

The rearrangement uses TRBV18 and TRBJ1-5; D not certain. The CDR3 extends over 16 amino acids. Germline V gene sequence: CDR1 KGHSH, CDR2 LQKENI. V was shortened by 2 bases and J by 5 bases, with 16 bases between the two germline ends. In DNA form, the CDR3 reads TGTGCCAGCTCACCAGGCGAAGGGCGCCGGGATCAGCCCCAGCATTTT. Its translation is CASSPGEGRRDQPQHF.